Listed below are T cell receptor beta chains from one sample, sequenced in a study of beta chain features in type 1 diabetes. This table comes from immunoSEQ multiplex PCR, and its TCRdb copy is limited to in-frame clones, with some not included. Among about 23,000 clones listed, about 69% were seen once. The sequencing sample was made of Tregs from blood. The source of these receptors is a man younger than 35 with type 1 diabetes. Each CDR3 is given with its conserved first and last residue. Each record gives: J gene, D gene, V gene, CDR3 length, clone size, CDR3 DNA, CDR3 protein. D genes are given only for firm matches. The listing skips clone size in some rows; elsewhere it reads once, few, many or a size class.

>TRBJ2-7|NA|TRBV6-6|13|few
TGTGCCAGCAGTTACTCTGAGACTGGCGAGCAGTACTTC
CASSYSETGEQYF
>TRBJ2-5|TRBD2|TRBV6-1|16|NA
TGTGCCAGCAGTGACGGAGGGACTAGCGGGGGAGAGACCCAGTACTTC
CASSDGGTSGGETQYF
>TRBJ2-5|TRBD1|TRBV5-1|18|NA
TGCGCCAGCAGCGGCCGGGACAGGGGGGCGCCTTGGCTGGAGACCCAGTACTTC
CASSGRDRGAPWLETQYF
>TRBJ2-7|NA|TRBV7-9|14|NA
TGTGCCAGCAGGCGGGACGGGGGGCCCTACGAGCAGTACTTC
CASRRDGGPYEQYF
>TRBJ1-4|TRBD1|TRBV30|15|NA
TGTGCCTGGAGGGCCCTGGACAGGAGTAATGAAAAACTGTTTTTT
CAWRALDRSNEKLFF
>TRBJ2-7|TRBD2|TRBV5-4|14|NA
TGTGCCAGCAGCTCCGGGACTAGCGGATACGAGCAGTACTTC
CASSSGTSGYEQYF
>TRBJ2-1|NA|TRBV7-9|13|few
TGTGCCAGCAACTTCAGACAGTACAATGAGCAGTTCTTC
CASNFRQYNEQFF
>TRBJ2-7|TRBD2|TRBV7-8|14|NA
TGTGCCAGCAGCTTGGGACTAGCGAGAGACGAGCAGTACTTC
CASSLGLARDEQYF
>TRBJ1-2|TRBD1|TRBV29-1|13|NA
TGCAGCGTTGGAACAGGGGGCAACTATGGCTACACCTTC
CSVGTGGNYGYTF
>TRBJ2-2|TRBD2|TRBV7-2|15|NA
TGTGCCAGCAGCTTTAGCGGGTTGGGCACCGGGGAGCTGTTTTTT
CASSFSGLGTGELFF
>TRBJ2-3|TRBD2|TRBV5-1|16|NA
TGCGCCAGCAGCCCTGGACTAGCGGGAGTGACAGATACGCAGTATTTT
CASSPGLAGVTDTQYF
>TRBJ1-1|TRBD1|TRBV28|16|NA
TGTGCCAGCAGTTTACTCCCAGGACAGGGGAACACTGAAGCTTTCTTT
CASSLLPGQGNTEAFF
>TRBJ1-1|NA|TRBV7-9|13|few
TGTGCCAGCAGCTTATCCCAGAACACTGAAGCTTTCTTT
CASSLSQNTEAFF
>TRBJ1-5|NA|TRBV6-1|15|NA
TGTGCCAGCAGTGGACCGGGACATAGCAATCAGCCCCAGCATTTT
CASSGPGHSNQPQHF
>TRBJ2-5|NA|TRBV7-2|14|NA
TGTGCCAGCAGCAGTAGGTGGGCTGGGGAGACCCAGTACTTC
CASSSRWAGETQYF
>TRBJ1-5|TRBD1|TRBV28|14|few
TGTGCCAGCAGTTTGAGACAGGGGGGTCAGCCCCAGCATTTT
CASSLRQGGQPQHF
>TRBJ1-1|TRBD1|TRBV7-9|14|few
TGTGCCAGCAGCTGGGCGGGACAGGGGGATGAAGCTTTCTTT
CASSWAGQGDEAFF
>TRBJ2-6|TRBD2|TRBV27|16|once
TGTGCCAGCAGTTTGGGACTAAGGTCTGGGGCCAACGTCCTGACTTTC
CASSLGLRSGANVLTF
>TRBJ1-6|NA|TRBV10-2|13|NA
TGCGCCAGCTGGGCCAGGGGTAATTCACCCCTCCACTTT
CASWARGNSPLHF
>TRBJ1-2|NA|TRBV6-1|13|NA
TGTGCCAGCAGTGACTCCGGGAACTATGGCTACACCTTC
CASSDSGNYGYTF
>TRBJ2-1|TRBD2|TRBV15|16|NA
TGTGCCACCAGCAGACTAGCGGGGAGCTCCTACAATGAGCAGTTCTTC
CATSRLAGSSYNEQFF
>TRBJ2-3|TRBD1|TRBV28|12|NA
TGTGCCAGCAGCGCACGGACAGGGCCGCAGTATTTT
CASSARTGPQYF
>TRBJ1-1|TRBD1|TRBV19|14|NA
TGTGCCAGTAGTATAAGAGGACAGGCCACTGAAGCTTTCTTT
CASSIRGQATEAFF
>TRBJ2-7|TRBD1|TRBV5-1|12|NA
TGCGCCAGCAGCATAGACAGGGTAGCCCTGTACTTC
CASSIDRVALYF
>TRBJ2-1|TRBD2|TRBV7-2|19|NA
TGTGCCAGCAGCAGCCCACGGCGGTATGGGGCTAGCGGCTACAATGAGCAGTTCTTC
CASSSPRRYGASGYNEQFF
>TRBJ2-7|TRBD1|TRBV30|15|NA
TGTGCCTGGAGTGTATTTGGACAGGGATTCAACGAGCAGTACTTC
CAWSVFGQGFNEQYF
>TRBJ2-3|NA|TRBV28|13|NA
TGTGCCAGCAGGTCGGGGTACACAGATACGCAGTATTTT
CASRSGYTDTQYF
>TRBJ1-1|TRBD1|TRBV5-6|18|NA
TGTGCCAGCAGCTCCAGCTGGCAGGGGGAAATCGAGAACACTGAAGCTTTCTTT
CASSSSWQGEIENTEAFF
>TRBJ1-3|TRBD1|TRBV7-9|15|NA
TGTGCCAGCAGCTCAGGGACAGGCCGAGGAAACACCATATATTTT
CASSSGTGRGNTIYF
>TRBJ2-7|NA|TRBV21-1|17|NA
TGTGCCAGCAGCAAAGCGCTGGGACTACCCGTCAGTTACGAGCAGTACTTC
CASSKALGLPVSYEQYF
>TRBJ1-2|NA|TRBV30|13|NA
TGTGCCTGGAGTCCCGACAGTTTCTATGGCTACACCTTC
CAWSPDSFYGYTF
>TRBJ1-1|TRBD1|TRBV7-9|13|NA
TGTGCCAGCAGCCCAGGGGTCGACAGGGGCGCTTTCTTT
CASSPGVDRGAFF
>TRBJ1-1|NA|TRBV7-2|11|NA
TGTGCCAAACCCAGGGAAGCTCAAGCTTTCTTT
CAKPREAQAFF
>TRBJ1-2|TRBD1|TRBV10-3|15|few
TGTGCCATCAGTGAGTCGGGGGACAGGGAGGATGGCTACACCTTC
CAISESGDREDGYTF
>TRBJ1-2|NA|TRBV6-6|16|NA
TGTGCCAGCAGTTACTCGAGGGAGTCCGCTAACTATGGCTACACCTTC
CASSYSRESANYGYTF
>TRBJ2-7|TRBD2|TRBV7-2|15|NA
TGTGCCAGCAGCCCGATGGCTAGCGGCACCTACGAGCAGTACTTC
CASSPMASGTYEQYF
>TRBJ2-7|NA|TRBV21-1|19|NA
TGTGCCAGCGAACCAGGGCCCCCGAAGACCGGGACTACGATCTACGAGCAGTACTTC
CASEPGPPKTGTTIYEQYF
>TRBJ2-3|TRBD2|TRBV5-4|16|NA
TGTGCCAGCAGCTTGAAAGGCGGGGGGGTTTCAGATACGCAGTATTTT
CASSLKGGGVSDTQYF
>TRBJ1-6|NA|TRBV6-5|13|NA
TGTGCCAGCAGTTATATTATGGGCTCACCCCTCCACTTT
CASSYIMGSPLHF
>TRBJ2-5|TRBD1|TRBV5-1|15|NA
TGCGCCAGCAGCTTCGAGAACAGGGGTGCGGAGACCCAGTACTTC
CASSFENRGAETQYF
>TRBJ2-1|NA|TRBV7-2|16|NA
TGTGCCAGCAGCTTAGGAGTCGGGAGACCTTACAATGAGCAGTTCTTC
CASSLGVGRPYNEQFF
>TRBJ2-1|TRBD2|TRBV5-1|16|few
TGCGCCAGCAGCTTCCTAGCGGGGGTAACGGGCAATGAGCAGTTCTTC
CASSFLAGVTGNEQFF
>TRBJ1-3|NA|TRBV6-5|15|NA
TGTGCCAGCAGTTACTCCAGGGATTCGGGAAACACCATATATTTT
CASSYSRDSGNTIYF
>TRBJ2-2|NA|TRBV18|16|NA
TGTGCCAGCTCACCTGGACTGCTACTACTACCCGGGGAGCTGTTTTTT
CASSPGLLLLPGELFF
>TRBJ2-7|TRBD1|TRBV18|15|NA
TGTGCCAGCTCACCAGGTCGGACAGGGGGCGCCGAGCAGTACTTC
CASSPGRTGGAEQYF
>TRBJ2-5|TRBD1|TRBV5-1|15|NA
TGCGCCAGCGGGCCCCGGGACAGGGGCCGGGAGACCCAGTACTTC
CASGPRDRGRETQYF
>TRBJ2-5|TRBD2|TRBV7-2|14|NA
TGTGCCAGCAGCCCCCGGGGGGGCAGGGAGACCCAGTACTTC
CASSPRGGRETQYF
>TRBJ1-1|TRBD1|TRBV29-1|14|NA
TGCAGCGTGGTCCCGGGACAGGGTAAGGCTGAAGCTTTCTTT
CSVVPGQGKAEAFF
>TRBJ1-2|NA|TRBV19|12|NA
TGTGCCAGCCAAGGACAGCCCTATGGCTACACCTTC
CASQGQPYGYTF
>TRBJ2-1|NA|TRBV5-1|15|NA
TGCGCCAGCAGCTTGGGACTGGCCTCCTACAATGAGCAGTTCTTC
CASSLGLASYNEQFF
>TRBJ2-3|TRBD1|TRBV10-3|14|few
TGTGCCATAGCCCTCGGGACAGATGGAGATACGCAGTATTTT
CAIALGTDGDTQYF
>TRBJ1-2|NA|TRBV19|13|NA
TGTGCCAGTAGTATAGATCTATGGTATGGCTACACCTTC
CASSIDLWYGYTF
>TRBJ2-7|TRBD2|TRBV15|14|once
TGTGCCACCAGCGGACTAGCGGCTTCCTACGAGCAGTACTTC
CATSGLAASYEQYF